The sequence of this TCR beta chain was determined in a study of cytotoxic CD8 clonotypes in ibrutinib-treated CLL. Looking at the study overall: Responses comprised approximately 24 partial and 2 complete; at median roughly 64 months, about 15 remained remitted and about twelve progressed.

As regards this clone: What it binds is unknown.

General study results and limits: Few clonotypes were public, and these shrank or held steady under treatment.

Library input was 1.5 to 2 micrograms of DNA from cryopreserved PBMCs. Some clones are missing from TCRdb's copy, which holds only in-frame ones; the method was immunoSEQ multiplex PCR. In the table there are about 76,000 clones, just over 85% of which are singletons. The germline V gene encodes CDR1 SGHDT and CDR2 YYEEEE. This CDR3 comprises 11 residues. The V gene lost 7 bases and the J gene lost 1 base, with 3 bases spanning the gap. Sample: PBMCs, taken before ibrutinib treatment. The chain carries TRBV5-6 and TRBJ1-3; D gene ambiguous. The clonotype originates from a human donor with chronic lymphocytic leukemia. CDR3 sequence reads: CASASGNTIYF. The DNA for the CDR3 is TGTGCCAGCGCGTCTGGAAACACCATATATTTT.